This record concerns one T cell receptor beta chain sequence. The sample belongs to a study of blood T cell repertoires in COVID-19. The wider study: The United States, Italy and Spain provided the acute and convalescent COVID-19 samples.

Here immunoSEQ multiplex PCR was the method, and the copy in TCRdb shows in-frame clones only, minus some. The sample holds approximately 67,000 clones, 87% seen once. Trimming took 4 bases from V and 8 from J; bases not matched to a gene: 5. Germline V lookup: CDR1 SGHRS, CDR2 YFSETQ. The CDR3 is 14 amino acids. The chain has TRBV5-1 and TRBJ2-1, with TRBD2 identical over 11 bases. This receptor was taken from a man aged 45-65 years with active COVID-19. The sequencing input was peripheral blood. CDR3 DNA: TGCGCCAGCAGCGGGACTAGCGGTACCTATGAGCAGTTCTTC. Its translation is CASSGTSGTYEQFF.